The 8 T cell receptor beta chains presented below share a single source sample, sequenced in a study of T cells in Graves' hyperthyroidism and ophthalmopathy (dated 2019 in TCRdb). Libraries were made using multiplex PCR. Sequencing used an Illumina HiSeq 2000. The TCR beta CDR3 regions were amplified from the RNA transcripts. For the first round of RT-PCR on the TCR CDR3, the HTBI primer set was used together with the Qiagen OneStep RT-PCR kit. TCRdb reprocessed the public reads (quality trimming at Q25 with fastp, clone calling with MiXCR) and kept in-frame beta chains. CDR3 protein sequences are deduplicated, and each keeps its most common genes and DNA. The sample table records more than 600,000 distinct CDR3 sequences; 15% to 20% of these occur just once. Under 9.5% of the sample comes from the top ten. The sample was blood. The receptors shown here come from a man younger than 35 with Graves' hyperthyroidism.

This chain links TRBV5-1 with TRBJ2-7; either TRBD1 or TRBD2 may supply D (5 bases each). V was trimmed by 0 bases and J by 2 bases, leaving 15 bases between them. This CDR3 is built from 16 residues. Per germline, CDR1 SGHRS and CDR2 YFSETQ. CDR3 in DNA: TGCGCCAGCAGCTTGGCACCCGGGACGCTGACCTACGAGCAGTACTTC. It codes for CASSLAPGTLTYEQYF.

The chain recombines TRBV7-9 with TRBJ1-5; the match to TRBD1 covers 8 bases. The V gene end was trimmed by 6 bases and the J gene end by 2 bases; junction bases not matched to a gene: 6. The CDR3 runs 15 residues. Germline CDR1 SEHNR, CDR2 FQNEAQ (reference sequence). CDR3 loop: CASSSDREGNQPQHF. The DNA of the CDR3 is TGTGCCAGCAGTTCGGACAGGGAAGGCAATCAGCCCCAGCATTTT.

The chain employs TRBV12-3 or TRBV12-4 and TRBJ2-2; D uncertain. The CDR3 loop spans 14 amino acids. Trimming shortened V by 4 bases and J by 5 bases, and 11 bases separated the two germline ends. This chain's CDR3 is CASSSGILTGELFF. The CDR3 DNA sequence: TGTGCCAGCAGTTCCGGTATTTTGACCGGGGAGCTGTTTTTT.

This chain connects TRBV5-6 to TRBJ1-1, with D unclear. CDR3 length: 14 amino acids. The germline CDR1 and CDR2 sequences are SGHDT and YYEEEE. Trimming shortened V by 4 bases and J by 4 bases, and 14 bases separated the two germline ends. As DNA, the CDR3 is TGTGCCAGCAGCCCGTTCACTGGTGGCACTGAAGCTTTCTTT. Translated, it gives CASSPFTGGTEAFF.

Ten or more counts support this clonotype. This chain uses TRBV5-1 with TRBJ1-1; no firm D call. The CDR3 runs to 12 residues. V was shortened by 7 bases and J by 4 bases, with 11 bases between the two germline ends. The germline V gene encodes CDR1 SGHRS and CDR2 YFSETQ. The DNA of the CDR3 is TGCGCCAGCGGACTCACTGGCACTGAAGCTTTCTTT. It codes for CASGLTGTEAFF.

The chain carries TRBV29-1 and TRBJ1-2; D uncertain. Trimming removed 4 bases from V and 3 bases from J, with 6 bases in between. The CDR3 covers 11 residues. CDR1 and CDR2 (germline): SQVTM, ANQGSEA. CDR3 DNA sequence: TGCAGCGTTGCGATCCACTATGGCTACACCTTC. It yields the protein CSVAIHYGYTF.

This clonotype was found a few times. V and J are TRBV4-1 and TRBJ2-2; possibly TRBD1 or TRBD2 for D (5 bases each). Trimming stripped 3 bases from V and 1 base from J, with 18 bases between. This CDR3 is 18 amino acids long. CDR1 is MGHRA and CDR2 is YSYEKL in the germline V gene. Here the CDR3 DNA reads TGCGCCAGCAGCCAGATCGAGACTAACAGGATGAACACCGGGGAGCTGTTTTTT. It specifies CASSQIETNRMNTGELFF.

This chain's CDR3 is CATSDHAGLSYNEQFF. The CDR3 bases are TGTGCCACCAGTGATCACGCAGGACTATCCTACAATGAGCAGTTCTTC. The gene calls are TRBV24-1 and TRBJ2-1, with D perhaps TRBD2 (6 bases). Trimming took 3 bases from V and 1 from J, leaving 12 bases between them. Germline V CDR1 and CDR2: KGHDR, SFDVKD. The CDR3 loop spans 16 amino acids.